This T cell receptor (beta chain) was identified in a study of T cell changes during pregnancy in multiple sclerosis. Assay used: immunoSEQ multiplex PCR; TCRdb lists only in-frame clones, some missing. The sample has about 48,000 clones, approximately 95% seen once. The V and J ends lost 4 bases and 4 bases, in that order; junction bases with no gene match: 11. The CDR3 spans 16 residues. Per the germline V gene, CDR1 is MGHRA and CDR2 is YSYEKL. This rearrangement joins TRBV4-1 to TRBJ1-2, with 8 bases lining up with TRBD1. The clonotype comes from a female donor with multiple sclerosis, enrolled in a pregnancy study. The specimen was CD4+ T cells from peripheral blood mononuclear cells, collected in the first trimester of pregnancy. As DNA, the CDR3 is TGCGCCAGCAGCCGAGAGAGAGGACAGGGTTCCTATGGCTACACCTTC. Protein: CASSRERGQGSYGYTF.